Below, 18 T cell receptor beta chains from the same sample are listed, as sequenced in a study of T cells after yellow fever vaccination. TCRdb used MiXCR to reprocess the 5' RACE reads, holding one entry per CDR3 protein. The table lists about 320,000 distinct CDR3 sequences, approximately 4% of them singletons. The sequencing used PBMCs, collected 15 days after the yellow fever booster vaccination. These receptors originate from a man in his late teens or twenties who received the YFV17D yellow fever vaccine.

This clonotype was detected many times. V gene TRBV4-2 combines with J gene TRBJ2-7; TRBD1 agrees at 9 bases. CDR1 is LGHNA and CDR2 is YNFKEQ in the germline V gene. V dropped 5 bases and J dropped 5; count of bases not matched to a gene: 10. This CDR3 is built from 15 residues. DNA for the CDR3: TGTGCCAGCAGCGTCCTTTGGGACAGGGAGAACGAGCAGTACTTC. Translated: CASSVLWDRENEQYF.

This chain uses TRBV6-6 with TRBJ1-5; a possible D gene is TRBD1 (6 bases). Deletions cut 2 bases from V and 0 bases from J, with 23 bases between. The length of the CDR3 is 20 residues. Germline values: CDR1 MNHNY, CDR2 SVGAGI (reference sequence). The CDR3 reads CASSYTPTFDRRYSNQPQHF. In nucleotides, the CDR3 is TGTGCCAGCAGTTACACTCCAACCTTTGACAGGAGATATAGCAATCAGCCCCAGCATTTT.

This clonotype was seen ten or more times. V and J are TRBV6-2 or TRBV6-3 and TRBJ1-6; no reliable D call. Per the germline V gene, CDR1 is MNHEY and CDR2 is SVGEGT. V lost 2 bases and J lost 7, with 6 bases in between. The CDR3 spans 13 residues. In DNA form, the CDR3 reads TGTGCCAGCAGTTACGAGTCAAATTCACCCCTCCACTTT. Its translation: CASSYESNSPLHF.

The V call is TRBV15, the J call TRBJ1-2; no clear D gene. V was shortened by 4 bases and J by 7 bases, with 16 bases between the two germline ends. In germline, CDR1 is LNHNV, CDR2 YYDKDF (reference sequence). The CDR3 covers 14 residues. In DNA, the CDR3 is TGTGCCACCAGCATGATCGGGGTTATAGGTGGCTACACCTTC. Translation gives CATSMIGVIGGYTF.

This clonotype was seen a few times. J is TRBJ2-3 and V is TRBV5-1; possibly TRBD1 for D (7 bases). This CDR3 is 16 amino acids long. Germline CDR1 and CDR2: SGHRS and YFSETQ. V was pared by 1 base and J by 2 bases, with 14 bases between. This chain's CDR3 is CASSLRGTDFTDTQYF. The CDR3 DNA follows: TGCGCCAGCAGCTTGCGGGGGACAGATTTCACAGATACGCAGTATTTT.

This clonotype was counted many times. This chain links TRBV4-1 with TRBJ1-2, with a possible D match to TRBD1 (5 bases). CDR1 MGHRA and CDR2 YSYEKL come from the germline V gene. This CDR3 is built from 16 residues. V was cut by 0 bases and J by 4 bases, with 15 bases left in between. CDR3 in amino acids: CASSQDKGRSIYGYTF. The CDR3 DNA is TGCGCCAGCAGCCAAGACAAGGGACGTAGTATCTATGGCTACACCTTC.

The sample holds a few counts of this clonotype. CDR3: CASSDSGPYNEQFF. The CDR3 nucleotides read TGTGCCAGCAGTGATTCAGGGCCCTACAATGAGCAGTTCTTC. The rearrangement uses TRBV6-1 and TRBJ2-1; TRBD1 might be the D (5 bases). The CDR3 has 14 amino acids. V was cut by 3 bases and J by 2 bases, with 8 bases left in between. Germline CDR1 MNHNS, CDR2 SASEGT.

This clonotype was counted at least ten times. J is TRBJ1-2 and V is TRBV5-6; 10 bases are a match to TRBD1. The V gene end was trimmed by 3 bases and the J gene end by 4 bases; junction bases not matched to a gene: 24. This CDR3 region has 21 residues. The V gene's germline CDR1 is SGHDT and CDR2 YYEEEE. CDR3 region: CASSSLHQSPGQGSFPYGYTF. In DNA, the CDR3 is TGTGCCAGCAGCTCACTTCACCAGAGTCCGGGACAGGGGTCTTTCCCCTATGGCTACACCTTC. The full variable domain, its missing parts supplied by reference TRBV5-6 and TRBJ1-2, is DAGVTQSPTHLIKTRGQQVTLRCSPKSGHDTVSWYQQALGQGPQFIFQYYEEEERQRGNFPDRFSGHQFPNYSSELNVNALLLGDSALYLCASSSLHQSPGQGSFPYGYTFGSGTRLTVV.

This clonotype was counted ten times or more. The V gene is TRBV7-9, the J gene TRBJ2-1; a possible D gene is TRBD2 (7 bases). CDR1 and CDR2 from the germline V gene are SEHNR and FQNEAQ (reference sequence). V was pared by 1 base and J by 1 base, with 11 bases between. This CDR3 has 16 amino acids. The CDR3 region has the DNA TGTGCCAGCAGCTTAGTAGGGGGGGCATCCTACAATGAGCAGTTCTTC. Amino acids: CASSLVGGASYNEQFF.

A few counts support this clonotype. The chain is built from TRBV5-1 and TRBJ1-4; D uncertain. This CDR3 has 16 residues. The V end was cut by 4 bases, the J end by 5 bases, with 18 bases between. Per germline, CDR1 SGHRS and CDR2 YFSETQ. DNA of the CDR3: TGCGCCAGCAGCCCCGGGAGCATAGTAGGAAATGAAAAACTGTTTTTT. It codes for CASSPGSIVGNEKLFF.

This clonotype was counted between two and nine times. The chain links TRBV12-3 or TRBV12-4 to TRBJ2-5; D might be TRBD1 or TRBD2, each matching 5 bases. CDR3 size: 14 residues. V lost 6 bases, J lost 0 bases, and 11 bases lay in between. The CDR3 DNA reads TGTGCCAGCAGCTCGGGACCGTACCAAGAGACCCAGTACTTC. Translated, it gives CASSSGPYQETQYF.

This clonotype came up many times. In DNA form, the CDR3 reads TGTGCCAGCAGCTTTGGCGGAAGCTCCTACGAGCAGTACTTC. Protein product: CASSFGGSSYEQYF. J is TRBJ2-7 and V is TRBV27, with D uncertain. The germline gives CDR1 MNHEY, CDR2 SMNVEV (reference sequence). The length of the CDR3 is 14 residues. Deletions cut 6 bases from V and 0 bases from J, with 12 bases between.

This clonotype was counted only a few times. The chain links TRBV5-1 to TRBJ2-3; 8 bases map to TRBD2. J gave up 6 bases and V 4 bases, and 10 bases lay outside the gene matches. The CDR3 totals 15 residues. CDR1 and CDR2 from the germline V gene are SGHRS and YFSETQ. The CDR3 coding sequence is TGCGCCAGCAGCCCAAACAGCGGGGGTCCCGATACGCAGTATTTT. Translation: CASSPNSGGPDTQYF.

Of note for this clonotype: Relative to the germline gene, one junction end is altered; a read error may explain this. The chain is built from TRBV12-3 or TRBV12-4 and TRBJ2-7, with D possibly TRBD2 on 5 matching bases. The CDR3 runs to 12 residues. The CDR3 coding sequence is TGTGCCAGCAGTCCAGCGGTCCACGAGAAGTACTTC. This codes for CASSPAVHEKYF.

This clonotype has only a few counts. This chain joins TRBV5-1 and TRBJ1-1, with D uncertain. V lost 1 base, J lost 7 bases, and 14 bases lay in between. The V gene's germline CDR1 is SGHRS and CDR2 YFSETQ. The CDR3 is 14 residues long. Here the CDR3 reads CASSLNPGTNEAFF. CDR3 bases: TGCGCCAGCAGCTTGAACCCGGGCACGAATGAAGCTTTCTTT.

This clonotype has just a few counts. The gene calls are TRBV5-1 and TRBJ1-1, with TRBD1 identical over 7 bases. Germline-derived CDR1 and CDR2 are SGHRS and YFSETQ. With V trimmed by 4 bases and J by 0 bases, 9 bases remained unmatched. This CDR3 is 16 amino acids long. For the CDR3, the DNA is TGCGCCAGCAGCCCTTGGACAGGAATTATGAACACTGAAGCTTTCTTT. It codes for CASSPWTGIMNTEAFF.

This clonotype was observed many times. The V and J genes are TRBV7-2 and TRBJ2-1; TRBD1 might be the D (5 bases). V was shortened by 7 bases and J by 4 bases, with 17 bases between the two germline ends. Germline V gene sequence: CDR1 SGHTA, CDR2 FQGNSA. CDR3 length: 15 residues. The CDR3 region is CASTLVGAIYNEQFF. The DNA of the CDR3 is TGTGCCAGCACGTTAGTAGGGGCCATATACAATGAGCAGTTCTTC. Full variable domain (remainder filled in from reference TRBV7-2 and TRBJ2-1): GAGVSQSPSNKVTEKGKDVELRCDPISGHTALYWYRQSLGQGLEFLIYFQGNSAPDKSGLPSDRFSAERTGGSVSTLTIQRTQQEDSAVYLCASTLVGAIYNEQFFGPGTRLTVL.

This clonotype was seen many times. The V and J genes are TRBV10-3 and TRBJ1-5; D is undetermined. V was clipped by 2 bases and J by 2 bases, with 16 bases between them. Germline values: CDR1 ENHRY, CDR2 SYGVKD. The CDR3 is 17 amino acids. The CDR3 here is CAISEDVGSIRNQPQHF. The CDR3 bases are TGTGCCATCAGTGAGGATGTCGGGAGTATACGCAATCAGCCCCAGCATTTT.